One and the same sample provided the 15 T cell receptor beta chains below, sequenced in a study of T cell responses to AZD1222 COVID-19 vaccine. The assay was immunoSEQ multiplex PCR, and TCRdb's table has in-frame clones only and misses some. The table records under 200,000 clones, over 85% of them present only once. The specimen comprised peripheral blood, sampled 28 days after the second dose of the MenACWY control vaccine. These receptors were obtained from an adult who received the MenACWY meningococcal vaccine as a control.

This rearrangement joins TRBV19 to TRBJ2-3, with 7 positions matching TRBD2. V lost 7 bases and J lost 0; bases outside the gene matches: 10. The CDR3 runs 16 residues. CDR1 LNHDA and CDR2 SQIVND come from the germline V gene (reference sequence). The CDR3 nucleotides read TGTGCCAGTACCTTCGGGTCTAGCGGTAGCACAGATACGCAGTATTTT. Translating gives CASTFGSSGSTDTQYF.

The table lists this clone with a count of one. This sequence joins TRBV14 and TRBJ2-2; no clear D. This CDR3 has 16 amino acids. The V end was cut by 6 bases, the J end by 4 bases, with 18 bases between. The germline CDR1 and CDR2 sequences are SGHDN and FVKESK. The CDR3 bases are TGTGCCAGCAGTGCGACGTGGGCTAGATCCACCGGGGAGCTGTTTTTT. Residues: CASSATWARSTGELFF. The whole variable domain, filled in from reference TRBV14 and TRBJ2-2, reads EAGVTQFPSHSVIEKGQTVTLRCDPISGHDNLYWYRRVMGKEIKFLLHFVKESKQDESGMPNNRFLAERTGGTYSTLKVQPAELEDSGVYFCASSATWARSTGELFFGEGSRLTVL.

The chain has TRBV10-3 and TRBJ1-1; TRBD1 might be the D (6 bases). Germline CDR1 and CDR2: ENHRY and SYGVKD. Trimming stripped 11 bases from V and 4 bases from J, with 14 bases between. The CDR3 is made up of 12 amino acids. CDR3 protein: CAVAQGPTEAFF. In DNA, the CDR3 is TGTGCCGTCGCACAGGGCCCCACTGAAGCTTTCTTT.

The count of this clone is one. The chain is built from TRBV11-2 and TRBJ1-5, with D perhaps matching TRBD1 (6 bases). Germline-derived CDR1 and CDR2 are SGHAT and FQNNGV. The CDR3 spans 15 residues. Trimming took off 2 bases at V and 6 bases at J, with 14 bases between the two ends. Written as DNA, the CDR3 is TGTGCCAGCAGCTTAAACCCACAGGGAAGTCAGCCCCAGCATTTT. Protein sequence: CASSLNPQGSQPQHF. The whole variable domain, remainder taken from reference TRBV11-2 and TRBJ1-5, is EAGVAQSPRYKIIEKRQSVAFWCNPISGHATLYWYQQILGQGPKLLIQFQNNGVVDDSQLPKDRFSAERLKGVDSTLKIQPAKLEDSAVYLCASSLNPQGSQPQHFGDGTRLSIL.

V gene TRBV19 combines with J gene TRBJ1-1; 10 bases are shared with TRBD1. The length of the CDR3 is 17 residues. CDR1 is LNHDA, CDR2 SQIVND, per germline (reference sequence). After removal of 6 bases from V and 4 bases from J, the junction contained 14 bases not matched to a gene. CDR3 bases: TGTGCCAGTAGCGAGACAGGGGGCCATTCTGGAACCACTGAAGCTTTCTTT. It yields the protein CASSETGGHSGTTEAFF.

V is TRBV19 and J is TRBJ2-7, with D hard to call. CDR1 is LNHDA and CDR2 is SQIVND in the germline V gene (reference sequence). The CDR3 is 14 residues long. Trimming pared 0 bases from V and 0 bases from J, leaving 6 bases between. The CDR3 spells CASSIDGVSYEQYF. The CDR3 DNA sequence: TGTGCCAGTAGTATAGATGGGGTCTCCTACGAGCAGTACTTC.

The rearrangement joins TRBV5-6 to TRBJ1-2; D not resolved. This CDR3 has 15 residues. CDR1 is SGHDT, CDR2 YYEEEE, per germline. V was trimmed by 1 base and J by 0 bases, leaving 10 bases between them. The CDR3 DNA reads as TGTGCCAGCAGCTTGCTGCTTCTAGCTAACTATGGCTACACCTTC. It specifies CASSLLLLANYGYTF. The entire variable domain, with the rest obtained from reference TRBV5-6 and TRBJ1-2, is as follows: DAGVTQSPTHLIKTRGQQVTLRCSPKSGHDTVSWYQQALGQGPQFIFQYYEEEERQRGNFPDRFSGHQFPNYSSELNVNALLLGDSALYLCASSLLLLANYGYTFGSGTRLTVV.

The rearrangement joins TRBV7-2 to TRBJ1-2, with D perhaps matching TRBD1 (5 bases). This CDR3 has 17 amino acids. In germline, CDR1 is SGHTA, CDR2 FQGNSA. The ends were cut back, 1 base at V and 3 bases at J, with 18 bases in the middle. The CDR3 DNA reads TGTGCCAGCAGCTTAGTATCTTGGGGGGAGGTAGACTATGGCTACACCTTC. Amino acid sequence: CASSLVSWGEVDYGYTF.

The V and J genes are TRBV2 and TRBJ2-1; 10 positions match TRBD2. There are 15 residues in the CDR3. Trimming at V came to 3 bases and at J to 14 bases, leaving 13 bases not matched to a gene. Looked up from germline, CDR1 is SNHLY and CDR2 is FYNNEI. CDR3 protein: CASSEQGLAGAEKFF. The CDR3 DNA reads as TGTGCCAGCAGTGAGCAGGGGCTAGCGGGAGCCGAAAAGTTCTTC.

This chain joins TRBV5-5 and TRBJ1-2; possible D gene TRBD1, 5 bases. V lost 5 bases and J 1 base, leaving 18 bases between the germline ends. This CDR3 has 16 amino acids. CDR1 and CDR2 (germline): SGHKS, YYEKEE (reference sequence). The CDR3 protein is CASSSTRDRGNYGYTF. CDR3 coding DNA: TGTGCCAGCAGTTCTACCCGGGACCGAGGTAACTATGGCTACACCTTC.

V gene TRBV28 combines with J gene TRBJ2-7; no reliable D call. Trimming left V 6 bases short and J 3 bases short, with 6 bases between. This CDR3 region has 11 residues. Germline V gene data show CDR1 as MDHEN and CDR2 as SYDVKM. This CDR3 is CASSSNYEQYF. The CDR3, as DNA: TGTGCCAGCAGCTCCAACTACGAGCAGTACTTC. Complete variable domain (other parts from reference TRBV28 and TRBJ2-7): DVKVTQSSRYLVKRTGEKVFLECVQDMDHENMFWYRQDPGLGLRLIYFSYDVKMKEKGDIPEGYSVSREKKERFSLILESASTNQTSMYLCASSSNYEQYFGPGTRLTVT.

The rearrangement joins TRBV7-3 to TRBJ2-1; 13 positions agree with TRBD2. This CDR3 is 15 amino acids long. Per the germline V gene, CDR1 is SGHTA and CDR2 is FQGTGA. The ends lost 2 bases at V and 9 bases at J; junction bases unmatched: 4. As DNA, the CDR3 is TGTGCCAGCAGCTTAGGACTAGCGGGAGTCAGTGAGCAGTTCTTC. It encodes CASSLGLAGVSEQFF.

In nucleotides, the CDR3 is TGCGCCAGCAGCTTGGGGTTACAGGTTAACTATGGCTACACCTTC. This encodes CASSLGLQVNYGYTF. V gene TRBV5-1 combines with J gene TRBJ1-2; D might be TRBD1 (5 bases). The CDR3 totals 15 residues. Germline CDR1 reads SGHRS; CDR2 reads YFSETQ. Deletions cut 0 bases from V and 1 base from J, with 10 bases between.

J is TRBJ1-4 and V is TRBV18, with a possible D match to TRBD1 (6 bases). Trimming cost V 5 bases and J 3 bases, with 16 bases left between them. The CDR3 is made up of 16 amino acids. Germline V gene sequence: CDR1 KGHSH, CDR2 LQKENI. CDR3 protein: CASSTLSGEANEKLFF. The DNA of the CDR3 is TGTGCCAGCTCAACATTATCAGGGGAAGCTAATGAAAAACTGTTTTTT.

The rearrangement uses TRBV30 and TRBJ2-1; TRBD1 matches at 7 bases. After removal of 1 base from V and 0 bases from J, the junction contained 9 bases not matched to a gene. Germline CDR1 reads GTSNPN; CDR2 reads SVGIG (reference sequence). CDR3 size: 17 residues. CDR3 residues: CAWSGTGVLGSYNEQFF. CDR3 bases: TGTGCCTGGAGTGGGACAGGCGTTTTGGGCTCCTACAATGAGCAGTTCTTC.